The present entry profiles one TCR beta chain with its context. The V and J ends lost 7 bases and 1 base respectively, with 10 bases between them. From germline, CDR1 is MNHEY and CDR2 SVGAGI. CDR3 size: 13 residues. The protocol was immunoSEQ multiplex PCR, while the TCRdb copy is restricted to in-frame clones and leaves out a portion. The sample has about 270,000 clones, 80% to 90% seen once. The sample comes from a study of blood T cell repertoires in COVID-19. The receptor comes from a woman aged 50 to 60 who had recovered from COVID-19. Sequenced input: peripheral blood. This chain joins TRBV6-5 and TRBJ1-2, with D perhaps matching TRBD1 (6 bases). The CDR3 loop reads CASIGGDNYGYTF. DNA for the CDR3: TGTGCCAGCATAGGGGGTGATAACTATGGCTACACCTTC.